The TCR beta chain described here comes from a study of human T cells and chemical hapten exposure. Study details: Yields of TCR per sample differed, chiefly owing to small differences in pooled library volume. Overall study findings and caveats: With patch test score, the counts of PT1 expanded TCRs showed a positive correlation. Controls had significantly fewer large CDR3 similarity clusters than were formed by expanded TCRs.

This clonotype was seen more than once but under ten times. Its antigen is unidentified. A single record per CDR3 protein comes from TCRdb applying MiXCR to the RACE reads. The table lists a few hundred thousand distinct CDR3 sequences, around 6% of them singletons. As to time point: patch test 2, 6 weeks after DPC sensitization. Indicated treatment: therapeutic diphenylcyclopropenone sensitization with weekly scalp DPC. Blood draws preceded each patch test application. This receptor was obtained from a woman aged 18 to 35 with alopecia areata. Some clones in this sample may be carry-over from other donors' samples. Sequenced here: whole blood, sampled in connection with sensitization to the hapten diphenylcyclopropenone (DPC).

The CDR3 reads CASSQDTQGTEKLFF. The CDR3 nucleotides are TGTGCCAGCAGCCAAGATACCCAGGGGACCGAAAAACTGTTTTTT. The chain uses TRBV3-1 and TRBJ1-4; TRBD1 is a possible D gene (6 bases). Germline values: CDR1 LGHDT, CDR2 YNNKEL (reference sequence). The CDR3 spans 15 residues. The V and J ends lost 0 bases and 8 bases respectively, with 13 bases between them.